One sample yielded the 21 T cell receptor beta chains listed below, sequenced in a study of T cells in Graves' hyperthyroidism and ophthalmopathy. The TCR beta CDR3 regions underwent amplification using RNA transcripts as the source. When the TCR CDR3 underwent first-round RT-PCR, the HTBI primer set was used. Using its own MiXCR run on the multiplex PCR reads, TCRdb lists one record per CDR3 protein. Seen here are 660,000 or so distinct CDR3 sequences, less than 25% observed once, and the top ten hold more than 30%. Sequencing was done on a sample of blood. The receptor source for this set is a man in his thirties or forties with Graves' ophthalmopathy.

The chain combines TRBV6-1 with TRBJ2-7; D ambiguous. Germline CDR1 is MNHNS and CDR2 is SASEGT. The CDR3 runs to 15 residues. Trimming left V 5 bases short and J 5 bases short, with 19 bases between. CDR3 amino acids: CASSTQKAIVDEQYF. CDR3 nucleotides: TGTGCCAGCAGTACGCAAAAGGCCATTGTCGACGAGCAGTACTTC.

The J gene is TRBJ2-3, the V gene TRBV18, with D uncertain. This CDR3 is 15 amino acids long. V was pared by 1 base and J by 0 bases, with 8 bases between. Per germline, CDR1 KGHSH and CDR2 LQKENI. The CDR3 coding sequence is TGTGCCAGCTCACCACGAGTCAGTAGCACAGATACGCAGTATTTT. Protein product: CASSPRVSSTDTQYF.

This clonotype was recorded many times. The chain uses TRBV30 and TRBJ1-4; D unresolved. The V gene lost 0 bases and the J gene lost 3 bases, with 11 bases spanning the gap. The CDR3 runs 15 residues. Germline assignment: CDR1 GTSNPN and CDR2 SVGIG (reference sequence). CDR3 loop: CAWSVQKGANEKLFF. CDR3 DNA sequence: TGTGCCTGGAGTGTACAAAAGGGAGCTAATGAAAAACTGTTTTTT.

This chain connects TRBV5-1 to TRBJ2-3; 11 nucleotides align to TRBD2. Germline CDR1 SGHRS, CDR2 YFSETQ. The CDR3 has 16 amino acids. V gave up 4 bases and J gave up 0 bases; unmatched junction bases: 4. The CDR3 DNA reads TGCGCCAGCAGCGAGGGACTAGCGGAAAGCACAGATACGCAGTATTTT. This encodes CASSEGLAESTDTQYF.

This clonotype was recorded many times. The V and J genes are TRBV28 and TRBJ2-7, with 10 bases identical to TRBD2. Trimming took 4 bases from V and 3 from J; bases not matched to a gene: 6. The germline V gene encodes CDR1 MDHEN and CDR2 SYDVKM. This CDR3 is built from 15 residues. The CDR3 protein is CASSSTSGTFYEQYF. The CDR3 region has the DNA TGTGCCAGCAGTTCAACTAGCGGGACCTTCTACGAGCAGTACTTC.

This clonotype was found many times. V is TRBV12-3 or TRBV12-4 and J is TRBJ1-2, with a possible D match to TRBD1 (5 bases). The CDR3 extends over 12 amino acids. Between the trimmed V and J ends, which lost 5 bases and 7 bases, there was a span of 11 bases. The CDR3 reads CASSPGTGGYTF. CDR3 nucleotides: TGTGCCAGCAGTCCTGGGACCGGTGGCTACACCTTC.

The sample holds a few counts of this clonotype. The CDR3 sequence is CASSPPINNYGYTF. For the CDR3, the DNA is TGTGCCAGCTCACCACCCATCAATAACTATGGCTACACCTTC. The genes are TRBV18 and TRBJ1-2; no firm D call. Trimming removed 0 bases at V and 1 base at J, with 6 bases between. Germline lookup yields CDR1 KGHSH and CDR2 LQKENI. The CDR3 extends over 14 amino acids.

This clonotype was seen only a few times. J is TRBJ2-2 and V is TRBV20-1; 7 positions match TRBD2. This CDR3 comprises 17 residues. Trimming took 0 bases from V and 4 from J; bases not matched to a gene: 11. CDR1 and CDR2 (germline): DFQATT, SNEGSKA (reference sequence). CDR3 in amino acids: CSARDPRTSVPTGELFF. CDR3 DNA: TGCAGTGCTAGAGATCCTCGGACTAGTGTGCCCACCGGGGAGCTGTTTTTT.

V is TRBV30 and J is TRBJ2-1; TRBD2 matches at 14 bases. The CDR3 has 20 amino acids. Germline trimming cut 3 bases from V and 8 bases from J; bases unmatched to any gene: 21. Germline-derived CDR1 and CDR2 are GTSNPN and SVGIG (reference sequence). The CDR3 here is CAWSRGRTSGRPTRIDEQFF. Written as DNA, the CDR3 is TGTGCCTGGAGCCGGGGACGGACTAGCGGGAGGCCCACCCGGATCGATGAGCAGTTCTTC.

The rearrangement links TRBV28 to TRBJ2-5; 9 nucleotides align to TRBD1. Trimming took 5 bases from V and 4 from J; bases not matched to a gene: 8. CDR1 MDHEN and CDR2 SYDVKM come from the germline V gene. The CDR3 spans 15 residues. The CDR3 nucleotides read TGTGCCAGCAGTCCTCAACAGGGGGCGGGAGAGACCCAGTACTTC. It translates to CASSPQQGAGETQYF.

The gene calls are TRBV4-1 and TRBJ2-3; 7 bases match TRBD2. Germline assignment: CDR1 MGHRA and CDR2 YSYEKL. The V and J ends lost 1 base and 6 bases, in that order; junction bases with no gene match: 7. The CDR3 has 15 amino acids. CDR3: CASSQGLAVRDTQYF. The CDR3 bases are TGCGCCAGCAGCCAAGGACTAGCTGTTCGGGATACGCAGTATTTT.

The rearrangement links TRBV6-1 to TRBJ2-2; D is undetermined. Germline CDR1 MNHNS, CDR2 SASEGT. V was shortened by 2 bases and J by 2 bases, with 9 bases between the two germline ends. The length of the CDR3 is 15 residues. CDR3 sequence: CASSEYWSNTGELFF. For the CDR3, the DNA is TGTGCCAGCAGTGAATATTGGTCCAACACCGGGGAGCTGTTTTTT.

V gene TRBV2 combines with J gene TRBJ1-2; the match to TRBD1 covers 11 bases. Looked up from germline, CDR1 is SNHLY and CDR2 is FYNNEI. With 4 bases clipped from V and 6 bases from J, the junction kept 4 bases outside the gene matches. The CDR3 is 14 residues long. The CDR3 DNA follows: TGTGCCAGCAGTGGGACAGGGGGCATAAATGGCTACACCTTC. Its protein product is CASSGTGGINGYTF.

This clonotype came up once. The chain couples TRBV18 to TRBJ2-1; 7 positions agree with TRBD1. Germline V lookup: CDR1 KGHSH, CDR2 LQKENI. V trimming: 3 bases; J trimming: 4 bases; junction bases outside the gene matches: 6. This CDR3 spans 15 amino acids. CDR3 region: CASSPLGQSYNEQFF. The DNA of the CDR3 is TGTGCCAGCTCACCTTTGGGACAGTCGTACAATGAGCAGTTCTTC.

This clonotype came up a few times. V and J are TRBV14 and TRBJ2-1; no definite D call. Germline V gives CDR1 SGHDN, CDR2 FVKESK. With 2 bases removed from V and 6 bases from J, the gap between germline ends came to 17 bases. CDR3 length: 16 amino acids. In DNA, the CDR3 is TGTGCCAGCAGCCAATCGTCCTTGGTTCCCATCAATGAGCAGTTCTTC. Translation: CASSQSSLVPINEQFF.

Many counts were recorded for this clonotype. The chain carries TRBV12-3 or TRBV12-4 and TRBJ2-5; no reliable D call. CDR3 length: 14 amino acids. V was trimmed by 6 bases and J by 7 bases, leaving 18 bases between them. The CDR3 here is CASRLKETPWTQYF. DNA of the CDR3: TGTGCCAGCAGACTCAAAGAGACCCCATGGACCCAGTACTTC.

This clonotype showed up many times. This sequence joins TRBV28 and TRBJ2-1; 9 bases are a match to TRBD2. J gave up 5 bases and V 2 bases, and 7 bases lay outside the gene matches. This CDR3 spans 16 amino acids. The germline V gene has CDR1 MDHEN and CDR2 SYDVKM. CDR3: CASSLPASGMDNEQFF. The CDR3 DNA reads TGTGCCAGCAGTTTACCGGCTAGCGGGATGGACAATGAGCAGTTCTTC. Drawing the rest from reference TRBV28 and TRBJ2-1, the complete variable domain is DVKVTQSSRYLVKRTGEKVFLECVQDMDHENMFWYRQDPGLGLRLIYFSYDVKMKEKGDIPEGYSVSREKKERFSLILESASTNQTSMYLCASSLPASGMDNEQFFGPGTRLTVL.

The V call is TRBV5-6, the J call TRBJ1-2; no definite D call. The CDR3 has 14 amino acids. Germline CDR1 is SGHDT and CDR2 is YYEEEE. The V gene lost 5 bases and the J gene lost 8 bases, with 19 bases spanning the gap. CDR3 in DNA: TGTGCCAGCAGTTATAGGTCTCCCGACAACGGCTACACCTTC. As protein: CASSYRSPDNGYTF.

This clonotype was detected a few times. The chain employs TRBV5-4 and TRBJ2-1; 9 bases line up with TRBD2. The germline gives CDR1 SGHNT, CDR2 YYREEE (reference sequence). CDR3 length: 16 amino acids. The ends lost 7 bases at V and 4 bases at J; junction bases unmatched: 12. In nucleotides, the CDR3 is TGTGCCAGCTTTCAGGGGGGAGCGGGAGGATACAATGAGCAGTTCTTC. It codes for CASFQGGAGGYNEQFF.

This clonotype was found many times. The chain is built from TRBV11-2 and TRBJ2-7; a possible D gene is TRBD2 (6 bases). This CDR3 contains 14 residues. Germline assignment: CDR1 SGHAT and CDR2 FQNNGV. The ends were cut back, 8 bases at V and 3 bases at J, with 17 bases in the middle. The CDR3 sequence: CASGTLGTLYEQYF. CDR3 DNA: TGTGCCAGCGGGACTCTAGGAACGCTCTACGAGCAGTACTTC. Full variable domain (rest looked up from reference TRBV11-2 and TRBJ2-7): EAGVAQSPRYKIIEKRQSVAFWCNPISGHATLYWYQQILGQGPKLLIQFQNNGVVDDSQLPKDRFSAERLKGVDSTLKIQPAKLEDSAVYLCASGTLGTLYEQYFGPGTRLTVT.

This clonotype has a count of ten or more. This chain joins TRBV30 and TRBJ2-7; TRBD1 might be the D (5 bases). Germline loops: CDR1 GTSNPN, CDR2 SVGIG (reference sequence). CDR3 length: 13 amino acids. Trimming cost V 1 base and J 6 bases, with 13 bases left between them. CDR3 region: CAWSGGQTLEQYF. In DNA, the CDR3 is TGTGCCTGGAGTGGGGGCCAAACCCTCGAGCAGTACTTC. The entire variable domain, with the rest obtained from reference TRBV30 and TRBJ2-7, is as follows: SQTIHQWPATLVQPVGSPLSLECTVEGTSNPNLYWYRQAAGRGLQLLFYSVGIGQISSEVPQNLSASRPQDRQFILSSKKLLLSDSGFYLCAWSGGQTLEQYFGPGTRLTVT.